This TCR beta chain was retrieved from a study of spatial heterogeneity in lung cancer. Study-wide context: PBMC collected at follow-up were sequenced when available, a median of roughly 24 months after resection.

The time point here: blood at routine non-recurrence follow-up after resection. The CDR3 consists of 12 residues. V was shortened by 8 bases and J by 0 bases, with 5 bases between the two germline ends. The germline gives CDR1 ENHRY, CDR2 SYGVKD. This clonotype was recorded many times. TCRdb fed the 5' RACE reads into MiXCR, producing one record per CDR3 protein. The table records over 40,000 distinct CDR3 sequences, around 11% of them present only once. This chain links TRBV10-3 with TRBJ1-3; D is ambiguous. The sequenced sample was PBMCs, obtained at follow-up. The clonotype was recovered from a male donor with early-stage non-small cell lung cancer. The DNA of the CDR3 is TGTGCCATCTCAAGCTCTGGAAACACCATATATTTT. Protein sequence: CAISSSGNTIYF.